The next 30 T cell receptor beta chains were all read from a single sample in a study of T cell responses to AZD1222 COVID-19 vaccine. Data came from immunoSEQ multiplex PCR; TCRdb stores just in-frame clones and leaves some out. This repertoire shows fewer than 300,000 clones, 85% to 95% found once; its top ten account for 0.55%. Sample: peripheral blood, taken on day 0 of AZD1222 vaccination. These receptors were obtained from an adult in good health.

The DNA for the CDR3 is TGCGCCAGCACATTAGCGGGGGGCCCAGAGACCCAGTACTTC. This encodes CASTLAGGPETQYF. This chain links TRBV5-1 with TRBJ2-5; 10 positions match TRBD2. CDR1 is SGHRS, CDR2 YFSETQ, per germline. V dropped 6 bases and J dropped 4; count of bases not matched to a gene: 6. The CDR3 length is 14 residues.

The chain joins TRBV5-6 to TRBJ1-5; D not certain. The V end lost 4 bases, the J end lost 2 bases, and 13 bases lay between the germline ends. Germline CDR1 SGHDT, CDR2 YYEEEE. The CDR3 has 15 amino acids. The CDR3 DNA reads TGTGCCAGCAGCATAGCGGGGAGCGGCAATCAGCCCCAGCATTTT. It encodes CASSIAGSGNQPQHF.

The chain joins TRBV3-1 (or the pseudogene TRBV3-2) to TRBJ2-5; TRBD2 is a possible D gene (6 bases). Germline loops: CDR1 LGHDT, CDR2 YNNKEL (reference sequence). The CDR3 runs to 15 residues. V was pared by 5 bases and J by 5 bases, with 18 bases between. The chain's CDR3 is CASSDYRRAGETQYF. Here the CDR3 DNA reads TGTGCCAGCAGCGACTACAGGAGGGCGGGGGAGACCCAGTACTTC.

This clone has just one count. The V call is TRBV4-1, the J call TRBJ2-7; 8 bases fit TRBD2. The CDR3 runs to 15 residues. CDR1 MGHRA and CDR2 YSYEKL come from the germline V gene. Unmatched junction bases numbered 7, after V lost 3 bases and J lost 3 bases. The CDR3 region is CASSHPFSGVYEQYF. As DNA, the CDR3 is TGCGCCAGCAGCCACCCTTTTAGCGGGGTCTACGAGCAGTACTTC.

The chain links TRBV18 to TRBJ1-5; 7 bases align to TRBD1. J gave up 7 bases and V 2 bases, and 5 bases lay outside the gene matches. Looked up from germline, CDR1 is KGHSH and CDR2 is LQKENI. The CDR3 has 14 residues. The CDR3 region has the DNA TGTGCCAGCTCACCAGTGACAGGGTGGCAGCCCCAGCATTTT. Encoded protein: CASSPVTGWQPQHF.

CDR3 coding DNA: TGTGCCAGCAGTGAGGAGTGGCATAACACCGGGGAGCTGTTTTTT. Translating gives CASSEEWHNTGELFF. The V call is TRBV2, the J call TRBJ2-2, with D unresolved. The CDR3 spans 15 residues. Germline-derived CDR1 and CDR2 are SNHLY and FYNNEI. Trimming cost V 3 bases and J 2 bases, with 10 bases left between them.

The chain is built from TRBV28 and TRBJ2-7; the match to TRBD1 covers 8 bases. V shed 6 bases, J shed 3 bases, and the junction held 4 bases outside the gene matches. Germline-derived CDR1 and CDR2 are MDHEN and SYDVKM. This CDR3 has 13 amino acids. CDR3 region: CASSSGQGYEQYF. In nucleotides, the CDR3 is TGTGCCAGCAGCTCAGGACAGGGCTACGAGCAGTACTTC.

CDR3 sequence reads: CASSLGIDYAGDTQYF. As DNA, the CDR3 is TGTGCCAGCAGCTTAGGTATCGACTACGCGGGAGATACGCAGTATTTT. The chain combines TRBV7-3 with TRBJ2-3, with a possible D match to TRBD2 (5 bases). Germline CDR1 and CDR2: SGHTA and FQGTGA. The CDR3 is made up of 16 amino acids. Trimming cost V 2 bases and J 5 bases, with 17 bases left between them. The full variable domain, completed using reference TRBV7-3 and TRBJ2-3, is GAGVSQTPSNKVTEKGKYVELRCDPISGHTALYWYRQSLGQGPEFLIYFQGTGAADDSGLPNDRFFAVRPEGSVSTLKIQRTERGDSAVYLCASSLGIDYAGDTQYFGPGTRLTVL.

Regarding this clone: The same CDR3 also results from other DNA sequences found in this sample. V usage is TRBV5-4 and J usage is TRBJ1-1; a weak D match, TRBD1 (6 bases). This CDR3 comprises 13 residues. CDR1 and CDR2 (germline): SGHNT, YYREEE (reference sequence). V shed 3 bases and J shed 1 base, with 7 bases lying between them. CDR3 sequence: CASSWTANTEAFF. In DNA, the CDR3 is TGTGCCAGCAGCTGGACAGCGAACACTGAAGCTTTCTTT.

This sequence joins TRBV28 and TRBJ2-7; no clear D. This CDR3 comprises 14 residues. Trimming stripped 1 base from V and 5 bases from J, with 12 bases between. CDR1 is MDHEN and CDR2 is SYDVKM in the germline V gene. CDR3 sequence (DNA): TGTGCCAGCAGTTTATACGCCCCTCGGCACGAGCAGTACTTC. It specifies CASSLYAPRHEQYF.

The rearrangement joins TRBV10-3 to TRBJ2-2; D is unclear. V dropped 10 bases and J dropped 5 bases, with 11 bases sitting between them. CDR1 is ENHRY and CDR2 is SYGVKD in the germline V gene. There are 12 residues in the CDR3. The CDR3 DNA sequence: TGTGCCACCGACCCAGGTACCGGGGAGCTGTTTTTT. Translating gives CATDPGTGELFF.

This CDR3 is CASRPGFQPQHF. CDR3 DNA sequence: TGTGCCAGCAGGCCGGGTTTTCAGCCCCAGCATTTT. The chain uses TRBV28 and TRBJ1-5; D unclear. V dropped 6 bases and J dropped 6 bases, with 9 bases sitting between them. Germline CDR1 and CDR2: MDHEN and SYDVKM. This CDR3 has 12 residues.

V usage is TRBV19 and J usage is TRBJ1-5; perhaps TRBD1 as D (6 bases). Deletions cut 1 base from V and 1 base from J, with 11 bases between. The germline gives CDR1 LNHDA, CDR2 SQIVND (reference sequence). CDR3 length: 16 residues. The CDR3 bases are TGTGCCAGTAGTATAGTTCGGACAGCCAGCAATCAGCCCCAGCATTTT. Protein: CASSIVRTASNQPQHF.

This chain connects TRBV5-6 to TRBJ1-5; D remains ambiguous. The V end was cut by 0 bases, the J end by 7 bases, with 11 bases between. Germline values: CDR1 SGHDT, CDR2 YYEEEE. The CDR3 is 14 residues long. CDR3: CASSLAGGAQPQHF. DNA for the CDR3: TGTGCCAGCAGCTTGGCCGGCGGCGCACAGCCCCAGCATTTT.

CDR3 residues: CATSDRDSSTDTQYF. CDR3 bases: TGTGCCACCAGTGACCGGGACAGCAGCACAGATACGCAGTATTTT. J is TRBJ2-3 and V is TRBV24-1; 7 bases map to TRBD1. CDR1 and CDR2 (germline): KGHDR, SFDVKD. The CDR3 is 15 amino acids. Trimming removed 4 bases from V and 0 bases from J; junction bases left unmatched: 3.

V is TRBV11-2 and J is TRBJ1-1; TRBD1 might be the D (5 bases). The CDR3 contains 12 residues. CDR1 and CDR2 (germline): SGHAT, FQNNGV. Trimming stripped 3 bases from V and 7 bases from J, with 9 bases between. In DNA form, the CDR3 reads TGTGCCAGCAGCTTTGGACAATATGAAGCTTTCTTT. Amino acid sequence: CASSFGQYEAFF.

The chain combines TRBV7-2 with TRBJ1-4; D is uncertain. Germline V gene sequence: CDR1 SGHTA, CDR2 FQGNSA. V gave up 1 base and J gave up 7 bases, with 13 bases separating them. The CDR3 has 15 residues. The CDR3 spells CASSLVRGVGEKLFF. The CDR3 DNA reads TGTGCCAGCAGCTTAGTCCGCGGCGTCGGTGAAAAACTGTTTTTT.

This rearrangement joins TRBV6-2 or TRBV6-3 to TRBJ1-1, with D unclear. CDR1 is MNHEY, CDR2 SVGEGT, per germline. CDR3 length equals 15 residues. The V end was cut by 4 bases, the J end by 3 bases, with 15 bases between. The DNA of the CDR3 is TGTGCCAGCAGTTGGCCTTGGCTCGGGGACACTGAAGCTTTCTTT. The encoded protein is CASSWPWLGDTEAFF.

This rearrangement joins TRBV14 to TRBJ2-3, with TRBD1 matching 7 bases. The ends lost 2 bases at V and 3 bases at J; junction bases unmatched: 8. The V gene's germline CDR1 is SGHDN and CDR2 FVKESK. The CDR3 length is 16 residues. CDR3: CASSQWTGVRTDTQYF. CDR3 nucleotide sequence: TGTGCCAGCAGCCAATGGACAGGCGTTCGAACAGATACGCAGTATTTT.

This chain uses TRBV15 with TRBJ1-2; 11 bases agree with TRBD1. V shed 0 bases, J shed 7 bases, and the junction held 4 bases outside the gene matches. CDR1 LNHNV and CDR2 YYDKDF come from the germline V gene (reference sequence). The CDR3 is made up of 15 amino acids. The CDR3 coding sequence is TGTGCCACCAGCAGAGATCGGACAGGGGGCGGTGGCTACACCTTC. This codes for CATSRDRTGGGGYTF. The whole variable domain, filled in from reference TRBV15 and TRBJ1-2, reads DAMVIQNPRYQVTQFGKPVTLSCSQTLNHNVMYWYQQKSSQAPKLLFHYYDKDFNNEADTPDNFQSRRPNTSFCFLDIRSPGLGDTAMYLCATSRDRTGGGGYTFGSGTRLTVV.

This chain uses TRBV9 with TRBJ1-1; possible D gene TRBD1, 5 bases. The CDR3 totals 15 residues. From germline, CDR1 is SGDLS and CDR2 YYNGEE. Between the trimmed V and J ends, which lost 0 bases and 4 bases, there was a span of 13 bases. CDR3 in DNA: TGTGCCAGCAGCGTAGGGGGCAGGCTAGGCACTGAAGCTTTCTTT. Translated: CASSVGGRLGTEAFF.

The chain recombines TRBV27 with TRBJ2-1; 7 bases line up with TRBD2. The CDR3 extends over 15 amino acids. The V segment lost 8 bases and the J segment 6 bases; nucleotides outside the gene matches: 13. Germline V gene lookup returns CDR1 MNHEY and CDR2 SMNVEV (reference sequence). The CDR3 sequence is CASCPRRGISNEQFF. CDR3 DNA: TGTGCCAGCTGTCCCCGGCGGGGGATCTCCAATGAGCAGTTCTTC.

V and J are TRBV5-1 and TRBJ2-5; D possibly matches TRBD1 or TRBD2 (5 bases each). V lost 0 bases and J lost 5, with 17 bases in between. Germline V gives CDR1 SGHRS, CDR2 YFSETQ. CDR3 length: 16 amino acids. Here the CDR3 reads CASSLGDASKEETQYF. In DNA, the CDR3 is TGCGCCAGCAGCTTGGGGGACGCCTCGAAGGAGGAGACCCAGTACTTC.

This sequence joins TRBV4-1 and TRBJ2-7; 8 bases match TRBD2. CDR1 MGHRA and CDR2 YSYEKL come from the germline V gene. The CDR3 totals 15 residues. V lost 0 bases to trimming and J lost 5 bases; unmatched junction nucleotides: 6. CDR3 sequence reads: CASSQDRSGSNEQYF. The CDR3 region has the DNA TGCGCCAGCAGCCAAGATCGAAGCGGGAGTAACGAGCAGTACTTC.

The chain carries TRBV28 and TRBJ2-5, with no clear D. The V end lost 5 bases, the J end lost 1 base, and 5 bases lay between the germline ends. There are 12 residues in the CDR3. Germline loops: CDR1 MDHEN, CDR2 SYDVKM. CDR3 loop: CASSQTQETQYF. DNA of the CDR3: TGTGCCAGCAGTCAGACCCAAGAGACCCAGTACTTC.

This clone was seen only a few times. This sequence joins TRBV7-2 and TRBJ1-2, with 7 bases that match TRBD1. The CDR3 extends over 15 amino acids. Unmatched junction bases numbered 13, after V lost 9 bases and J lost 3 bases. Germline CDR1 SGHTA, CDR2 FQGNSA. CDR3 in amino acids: CASRLGTELHYGYTF. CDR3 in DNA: TGTGCCAGTCGACTCGGGACAGAGTTGCACTATGGCTACACCTTC.

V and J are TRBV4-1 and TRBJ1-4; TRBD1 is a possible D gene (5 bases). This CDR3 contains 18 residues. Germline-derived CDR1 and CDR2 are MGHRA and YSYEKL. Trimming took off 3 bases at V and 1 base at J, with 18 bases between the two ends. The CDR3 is CASSHARFRQRTNEKLFF. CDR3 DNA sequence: TGCGCCAGCAGCCACGCAAGATTTCGACAGAGAACTAATGAAAAACTGTTTTTT.

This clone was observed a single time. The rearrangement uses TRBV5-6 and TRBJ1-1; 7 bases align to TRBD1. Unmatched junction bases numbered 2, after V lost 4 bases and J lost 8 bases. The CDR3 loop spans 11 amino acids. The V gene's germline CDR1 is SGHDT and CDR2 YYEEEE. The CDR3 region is CASSRGQEAFF. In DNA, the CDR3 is TGTGCCAGCAGCAGGGGACAGGAAGCTTTCTTT.

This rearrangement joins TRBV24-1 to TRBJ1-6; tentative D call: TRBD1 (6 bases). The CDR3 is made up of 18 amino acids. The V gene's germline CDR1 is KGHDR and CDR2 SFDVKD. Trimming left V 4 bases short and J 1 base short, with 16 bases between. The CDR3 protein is CATSEVFRGGSYNSPLHF. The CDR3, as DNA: TGTGCCACCAGTGAAGTTTTTAGGGGGGGGTCCTATAATTCACCCCTCCACTTT.

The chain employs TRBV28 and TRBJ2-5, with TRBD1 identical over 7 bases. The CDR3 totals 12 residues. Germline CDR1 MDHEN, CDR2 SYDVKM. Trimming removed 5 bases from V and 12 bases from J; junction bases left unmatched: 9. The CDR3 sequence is CASSRKDRFKYF. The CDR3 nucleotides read TGTGCCAGCAGTCGCAAGGACAGGTTTAAGTACTTC.